The entry below gives a single TCR beta chain sequence along with its context. Its antigen target is currently unknown. Base qualities were left out, and no much larger clone turns up one base away. Ends trimmed: V by 7 bases, J by 4 bases; bases unmatched to a gene: 8. Taken from the germline V gene (reference sequence), the CDR1 and CDR2 loops are MNHEY and SMNVEV. Its CDR3 holds 14 amino acids, cysteine through phenylalanine. CDR3 DNA only is kept here, 42 bases in frame from base 1. The protocol used for the library was 5' RACE. Data came from an Illumina HiSeq 2500. The second PCR ran for roughly 7 to 11 cycles and used a J-beta primer mix along with a sample-barcoded 5' primer. A template-switch 5' adaptor carrying 12 random nucleotides introduced a unique molecular identifier onto each TCR beta cDNA molecule. Each sample yielded at least 3 million CDR3-containing paired-end reads. The Mint cDNA synthesis kit, primed by a TRBC-specific oligonucleotide, was used to synthesize first-strand cDNA from all RNA. Following uracil-DNA glycosylase treatment, all cDNA underwent a first 18-cycle PCR with the universal primers M1SS and BC2_uni_R. The published analysis was carried out like this. For normalization, 1 million high-quality reads, each with a distinct molecular identifier, were randomly selected from each sample. Instead of being binned into consensus sequences, reads with shared molecular identifiers were discarded. MiTCR, run with a Q25 quality threshold and the strictest error-elimination algorithm, handled CDR3 identification, clonotype clustering and error correction. A nonparametric unseen species model with Euler transformation was used to estimate a lower bound on total TCR beta diversity. The raw public reads went through TCRdb reprocessing: fastp at Q25, MiXCR clone calling, in-frame beta chains kept. For every CDR3 protein sequence, its rows merge into one entry that carries the most common genes and DNA. The V and J calls follow TCRdb's processing rather than the paper's. In all, the sample holds roughly 550,000 distinct CDR3 sequences, and around 24% of those were seen once. 8.5% to 9.5% of the sample belongs to the ten largest clones.

This entry comes from a study of blood T cells in healthy people across ages (dated by TCRdb to between 2014 and 2016). Study-wide context: In model experiments, template switching captured roughly one uniquely barcoded TCR beta cDNA molecule for every two T cells. Age-related changes in TCR beta repertoire diversity were measured in the study by deep sequencing normalized with unique cDNA molecular identifiers. The donors were divided into four age groups: young (average roughly 17 years), middle-aged (about 39), aged (approximately 62) and long-lived (more than 75). Using the same blood draw, the study looked at two additional independent replicas of 1 million unique cDNA reads for two donors, one aged 18 to 30 and the other aged 80 or older.

What the authors observed across the whole study: As age increased, observed TCR beta diversity per million T cells dropped in a roughly linear way, and a significant reduction was already evident by age about 40. Estimates of total diversity from one million sequenced T cells were regarded as lower bounds and underestimates. Bulk unsorted PBMC profiling prevented conclusive comparison of naive and antigen-experienced compartments. Because the CMV infection status of the donors was unknown, age-related changes in expanded clonotypes may potentially have been confounded. Compared with the aged group, more naive CD4+ T cells, fewer expanded clones and increased TCR diversity were shown by the long-lived group, suggesting age selection. A strong correlation was found between observed TCR beta diversity and the percentage of naive T cells measured by flow cytometry.

The approximately 39 donors, aged about 6 to 90 years, were systemically healthy Caucasian individuals from Russia. Ten milliliters of peripheral blood were drawn from each donor into EDTA-treated Vacutainer tubes. Ficoll-Paque density-gradient centrifugation was used to isolate PBMCs, with at least 6.5 million per sample. Trizol reagent was used to extract total RNA from the PBMCs, yielding at least 6 micrograms per sample. For every donor, flow cytometry on a PBMC aliquot measured the percentage of naive CD45RAhigh/CD27high T cells. In addition, the sample was reused for a study of T cells of mothers and their children. Taken from the second paper: Nine systemically healthy Caucasian individuals served as donors, namely three mothers together with their six children. cDNA synthesis used all of the extracted RNA, with around 1.5 ug of RNA in each 15 ul reaction. Sample barcodes and 2-4 random nucleotides were added via the M1S primer in the second PCR. Each mother yielded over 9 million TCR beta CDR3 reads and each child 2.5 million to 3 million reads. In both related and unrelated pairs, thymic selection shapes the output of TCR recombination in a similar way, with inherited differences having only a minor effect. Normalized repertoire overlap was always found to be slightly, but never significantly, higher in related mother-child pairs than in unrelated mother-child pairs. No persistent microchimeric T cell clones were found, with a detection sensitivity of roughly 92 clones per million clonotypes. In the study, deep NGS was used to compare the TCR beta repertoires of mothers and children, and features distinguishing related mother-child pairs from unrelated individuals were sought. Mothers averaged around 40 +/- 4 years of age and children averaged about 10 +/- 4 years. Libraries were sequenced on Illumina HiSeq 2000 with 100+100 nt paired-end reads after adapter ligation with NEBNext reagents. To avoid cross-contamination, the mother libraries and the child libraries were prepared a month apart and sequenced in separate runs. Each donor had between roughly 500,000 and 2,100,000 distinct TCR beta clonotypes identified. Naive TCR beta clonotypes were estimated from low-frequency clonotypes matched to each donor's FACS-determined naive share, without sorting.

The TCR sequence derives from a boy aged 5-17 years in good health. Sequenced material: blood. The chain uses TRBV27 and TRBJ1-1; TRBD1 fits 8 bases in the junction. The sequenced DNA is TGTGCCAGCAACGAAGGACAGGGAGTCACTGAAGCTTTCTTT. Its product reads: CASNEGQGVTEAFF.